The 31 T cell receptor beta chains below were found in one sample sequenced in a study of blood T cell repertoires in COVID-19. Libraries were prepared by immunoSEQ multiplex PCR; TCRdb keeps only in-frame clonotypes and omits some of them. The table records around 20,000 clones, 90% of them present only once. The sequenced sample was peripheral blood. The receptors derive from a man in his 70s with acute or convalescent COVID-19.

The chain has TRBV5-4 and TRBJ2-5, with 9 bases lining up with TRBD1. Germline values: CDR1 SGHNT, CDR2 YYREEE (reference sequence). V was clipped by 3 bases and J by 2 bases; unmatched bases: 2. CDR3 length: 14 amino acids. CDR3 loop: CASSSQGAQETQYF. As DNA, the CDR3 is TGTGCCAGCAGCTCACAGGGGGCTCAAGAGACCCAGTACTTC.

This clone was detected only a few times. The chain couples TRBV7-3 to TRBJ2-1; 9 bases line up with TRBD2. Germline CDR1 is SGHTA and CDR2 is FQGTGA. The V gene end was trimmed by 3 bases and the J gene end by 0 bases; junction bases not matched to a gene: 0. The CDR3 consists of 15 residues. CDR3 in DNA: TGTGCCAGCAGCTTTAGCGGGAGCTCCTACAATGAGCAGTTCTTC. Amino acids: CASSFSGSSYNEQFF.

A single count supports this clone. In nucleotides, the CDR3 is TGTGCCAGCAGTTTACCGTTCCAGGGGCTAGGCGGGAATGAGCAGTTCTTC. Translated, it gives CASSLPFQGLGGNEQFF. The chain recombines TRBV28 with TRBJ2-1, with D tentatively TRBD1 (6 bases). Germline V gene sequence: CDR1 MDHEN, CDR2 SYDVKM. The V end was cut by 2 bases, the J end by 7 bases, with 21 bases between. The CDR3 spans 17 residues.

V gene TRBV5-1 combines with J gene TRBJ2-1; no clear D gene. CDR1 is SGHRS, CDR2 YFSETQ, per germline. The CDR3 is 12 residues long. Trimming pared 0 bases from V and 8 bases from J, leaving 6 bases between. The CDR3 sequence is CASSLEIDEQFF. The CDR3 DNA reads as TGCGCCAGCAGCTTGGAAATCGATGAGCAGTTCTTC.

The V and J genes are TRBV18 and TRBJ2-7, with D possibly matching TRBD1 (5 bases). Deletions cut 0 bases from V and 5 bases from J, with 11 bases between. Germline V gene lookup returns CDR1 KGHSH and CDR2 LQKENI. The CDR3 totals 14 residues. CDR3 sequence: CASSPPGDLDEQYF. DNA for the CDR3: TGTGCCAGCTCACCACCAGGGGATCTGGACGAGCAGTACTTC.

The rearrangement links TRBV28 to TRBJ1-2, with TRBD1 identical over 7 bases. Germline loops: CDR1 MDHEN, CDR2 SYDVKM. After removal of 6 bases from V and 8 bases from J, the junction contained 15 bases not matched to a gene. CDR3 length: 15 residues. For the CDR3, the DNA is TGTGCCAGCAGGGCAAGACAGGGCCGAATGGGGGGCTACACCTTC. Encoded protein: CASRARQGRMGGYTF.

This chain joins TRBV2 and TRBJ2-7; TRBD2 matches at 8 bases. There are 16 residues in the CDR3. The germline CDR1 and CDR2 sequences are SNHLY and FYNNEI. J was trimmed by 6 bases and V by 3 bases; bases with no gene match: 13. CDR3 loop: CASSDRPGLVFSEQYF. The CDR3 DNA reads TGTGCCAGCAGTGATCGCCCGGGACTAGTATTCTCCGAGCAGTACTTC.

This rearrangement joins TRBV28 to TRBJ2-7, with D possibly being TRBD1 (6 bases). CDR3 length: 15 residues. V dropped 1 base and J dropped 1 base, with 11 bases sitting between them. Germline lookup yields CDR1 MDHEN and CDR2 SYDVKM. CDR3 DNA sequence: TGTGCCAGCAGTTTATTCCGGGACACTTCCTACGAGCAGTACTTC. This sequence encodes CASSLFRDTSYEQYF.

The chain combines TRBV7-2 with TRBJ2-7; 7 bases align to TRBD2. The germline CDR1 and CDR2 sequences are SGHTA and FQGNSA. The CDR3 has 15 amino acids. With 1 base clipped from V and 2 bases from J, the junction kept 5 bases outside the gene matches. CDR3: CASSLDSGDPYEQYF. The CDR3 nucleotides are TGTGCCAGCAGCTTAGACAGCGGGGACCCCTACGAGCAGTACTTC.

The V gene is TRBV30, the J gene TRBJ1-1; maybe TRBD1 (6 bases). The CDR3 totals 15 residues. V shed 6 bases and J shed 1 base, with 18 bases lying between them. Germline V gene sequence: CDR1 GTSNPN, CDR2 SVGIG (reference sequence). The CDR3 DNA reads as TGTGCCTGTTCACCTGTAGGGACACCGAACACTGAAGCTTTCTTT. Encoded protein: CACSPVGTPNTEAFF. Drawing the rest from reference TRBV30 and TRBJ1-1, the complete variable domain is SQTIHQWPATLVQPVGSPLSLECTVEGTSNPNLYWYRQAAGRGLQLLFYSVGIGQISSEVPQNLSASRPQDRQFILSSKKLLLSDSGFYLCACSPVGTPNTEAFFGQGTRLTVV.

This chain connects TRBV28 to TRBJ1-5; 7 bases line up with TRBD1. This CDR3 comprises 14 residues. CDR1 is MDHEN and CDR2 is SYDVKM in the germline V gene. V was pared by 7 bases and J by 3 bases, with 6 bases of the junction left unmatched. The CDR3 loop reads CASTRGQDNQPQHF. The CDR3 bases are TGTGCCAGCACGAGGGGGCAGGACAATCAGCCCCAGCATTTT.

The chain links TRBV2 to TRBJ2-7; a possible D gene is TRBD1 (6 bases). The CDR3 runs 14 residues. Germline lookup yields CDR1 SNHLY and CDR2 FYNNEI. The ends were cut back, 6 bases at V and 5 bases at J, with 17 bases in the middle. The CDR3 DNA sequence: TGTGCCAGCAGCCTAGGCAGGGGTTCGGACGAGCAGTACTTC. This codes for CASSLGRGSDEQYF. Drawing the rest from reference TRBV2 and TRBJ2-7, the complete variable domain is EPEVTQTPSHQVTQMGQEVILRCVPISNHLYFYWYRQILGQKVEFLVSFYNNEISEKSEIFDDQFSVERPDGSNFTLKIRSTKLEDSAMYFCASSLGRGSDEQYFGPGTRLTVT.

The chain uses TRBV5-4 and TRBJ2-5; D possibly corresponds to TRBD2 (6 bases). CDR1 and CDR2 from the germline V gene are SGHNT and YYREEE (reference sequence). Trimming took 0 bases from V and 10 from J, leaving 13 bases between them. This CDR3 comprises 13 residues. The DNA of the CDR3 is TGTGCCAGCAGCTTGGACTCTAACGGGGGCCAGTACTTC. It specifies CASSLDSNGGQYF.

The chain uses TRBV29-1 and TRBJ1-2, with 8 bases lining up with TRBD1. V was clipped by 6 bases and J by 9 bases; unmatched bases: 3. This CDR3 spans 10 amino acids. Germline V gene lookup returns CDR1 SQVTM and CDR2 ANQGSEA. The CDR3 DNA sequence: TGCAGCGTCAGACAGGGGAGCTACACCTTC. Amino acids: CSVRQGSYTF. The full variable domain, its missing parts supplied by reference TRBV29-1 and TRBJ1-2, is SAVISQKPSRDICQRGTSLTIQCQVDSQVTMMFWYRQQPGQSLTLIATANQGSEATYESGFVIDKFPISRPNLTFSTLTVSNMSPEDSSIYLCSVRQGSYTFGSGTRLTVV.

This sequence joins TRBV7-2 and TRBJ2-7; the match to TRBD2 covers 12 bases. Germline loops: CDR1 SGHTA, CDR2 FQGNSA. The trim removed 0 bases at V and 5 bases at J, leaving 14 bases unmatched. This CDR3 region has 19 residues. The CDR3 DNA follows: TGTGCCAGCAGCTTAGCACTTAGGGGACTAGCGGGTCTCGGGGACGAGCAGTACTTC. Amino acids: CASSLALRGLAGLGDEQYF.

The CDR3: CASSPAGLQGNEQFF. CDR3 sequence (DNA): TGTGCCAGCAGCCCTGCGGGACTACAAGGAAATGAGCAGTTCTTC. This chain links TRBV6-2 or TRBV6-3 with TRBJ2-1; TRBD2 matches at 7 bases. Germline CDR1 is MNHEY and CDR2 is SVGEGT. The J segment lost 7 bases and the V segment lost 6 bases, leaving 12 bases of the junction unmatched. The CDR3 has 15 residues.

The V call is TRBV9, the J call TRBJ1-6; 7 positions agree with TRBD1. This CDR3 comprises 15 residues. CDR1 is SGDLS and CDR2 is YYNGEE in the germline V gene. Unmatched junction bases numbered 4, after V lost 0 bases and J lost 7 bases. The CDR3 region is CASSVEGGGNSPLHF. The CDR3 region has the DNA TGTGCCAGCAGCGTAGAAGGAGGGGGCAATTCACCCCTCCACTTT.

The chain joins TRBV5-1 to TRBJ2-1; 11 bases map to TRBD2. CDR3 length: 15 amino acids. The germline gives CDR1 SGHRS, CDR2 YFSETQ. After removal of 2 bases from V and 5 bases from J, the junction contained 3 bases not matched to a gene. CDR3 nucleotides: TGCGCCAGCAGCTTCACTAGCGGGAGTAACAATGAGCAGTTCTTC. Its translation is CASSFTSGSNNEQFF. The full variable domain, rest sourced from reference TRBV5-1 and TRBJ2-1, is KAGVTQTPRYLIKTRGQQVTLSCSPISGHRSVSWYQQTPGQGLQFLFEYFSETQRNKGNFPGRFSGRQFSNSRSEMNVSTLELGDSALYLCASSFTSGSNNEQFFGPGTRLTVL.

This CDR3 is CASSREGPFYEQYF. The CDR3 DNA is TGTGCCAGCAGCAGGGAGGGTCCTTTCTACGAGCAGTACTTC. V and J are TRBV5-6 and TRBJ2-7, with 7 bases identical to TRBD2. The CDR3 sequence is 14 residues long. Germline V gene sequence: CDR1 SGHDT, CDR2 YYEEEE. Trimming took 4 bases from V and 3 from J; bases not matched to a gene: 7. The entire variable domain, with the rest obtained from reference TRBV5-6 and TRBJ2-7, is as follows: DAGVTQSPTHLIKTRGQQVTLRCSPKSGHDTVSWYQQALGQGPQFIFQYYEEEERQRGNFPDRFSGHQFPNYSSELNVNALLLGDSALYLCASSREGPFYEQYFGPGTRLTVT.

V and J are TRBV28 and TRBJ2-6; D might be TRBD2 (5 bases). In germline, CDR1 is MDHEN, CDR2 SYDVKM. V was cut by 7 bases and J by 4 bases, with 8 bases left in between. The CDR3 is 13 amino acids. As DNA, the CDR3 is TGTGCCAGCACCCCGGGGGGGGCCAACGTCCTGACTTTC. Protein sequence: CASTPGGANVLTF.

This clone was detected only a few times. This chain uses TRBV10-3 with TRBJ2-7, with D maybe TRBD1 (6 bases). This CDR3 region has 14 residues. The ends were cut back, 9 bases at V and 4 bases at J, with 19 bases in the middle. CDR1 ENHRY and CDR2 SYGVKD come from the germline V gene. The CDR3 DNA reads TGTGCCATACGTGGGGGCGCTGAGTTTTACGAGCAGTACTTC. Its protein product is CAIRGGAEFYEQYF.

The CDR3 bases are TGTGCCAGCAGCCGGGGGGCCGATCTAGCCTTCTTACGTTACGAGCAGTACTTC. Protein product: CASSRGADLAFLRYEQYF. V and J are TRBV7-2 and TRBJ2-7, with D possibly matching TRBD2 (7 bases). The length of the CDR3 is 18 residues. CDR1 is SGHTA and CDR2 is FQGNSA in the germline V gene. V lost 5 bases, J lost 4 bases, and 27 bases lay in between.

The rearrangement links TRBV6-5 to TRBJ1-2; TRBD1 matches at 7 bases. V shed 7 bases and J 5 bases; nucleotides not matched to a gene: 7. CDR3 length equals 13 residues. Germline CDR1 and CDR2: MNHEY and SVGAGI. CDR3 sequence: CASMRDRRYGYTF. The CDR3, as DNA: TGTGCCAGCATGAGGGACAGAAGATATGGCTACACCTTC.

V gene TRBV9 combines with J gene TRBJ2-7, with 10 bases identical to TRBD2. The ends lost 0 bases at V and 5 bases at J; junction bases unmatched: 5. Germline CDR1 reads SGDLS; CDR2 reads YYNGEE. This CDR3 has 15 amino acids. The CDR3, as DNA: TGTGCCAGCAGCGTAGCCCTAGCGGGAGTGAACGAGCAGTACTTC. Protein sequence: CASSVALAGVNEQYF.

The chain uses TRBV5-1 and TRBJ2-1; possible D gene TRBD2, 6 bases. The CDR3 contains 15 residues. V shed 0 bases and J shed 0 bases, with 7 bases lying between them. From germline, CDR1 is SGHRS and CDR2 YFSETQ. The CDR3 here is CASSLASVSYNEQFF. The CDR3 nucleotides are TGCGCCAGCAGCTTGGCTAGCGTCTCCTACAATGAGCAGTTCTTC.

The V and J genes are TRBV19 and TRBJ2-6; D perhaps matches TRBD2 (5 bases). Germline CDR1 is LNHDA and CDR2 is SQIVND (reference sequence). Between the trimmed V and J ends, which lost 3 bases and 4 bases, there was a span of 16 bases. CDR3 length: 17 residues. The CDR3 DNA sequence: TGTGCCAGTAGTATCGGTGAGGGTACGGCCGGGGCCAACGTCCTGACTTTC. This codes for CASSIGEGTAGANVLTF.

This chain links TRBV6-5 with TRBJ2-3; a possible D gene is TRBD1 (6 bases). The germline V gene encodes CDR1 MNHEY and CDR2 SVGAGI. The CDR3 covers 15 residues. V lost 0 bases and J 5 bases, leaving 12 bases between the germline ends. For the CDR3, the DNA is TGTGCCAGCAGTTACTCGGTCAGGGGCGGAGATACGCAGTATTTT. Protein product: CASSYSVRGGDTQYF.

The chain carries TRBV5-4 and TRBJ1-2; D remains ambiguous. CDR3 size: 12 residues. CDR1 SGHNT and CDR2 YYREEE come from the germline V gene (reference sequence). Trimming took 0 bases from V and 8 from J, leaving 8 bases between them. The CDR3, as DNA: TGTGCCAGCAGCTTGGGAGATACGGGCTACACCTTC. This translates into CASSLGDTGYTF. Complete variable domain (other parts from reference TRBV5-4 and TRBJ1-2): ETGVTQSPTHLIKTRGQQVTLRCSSQSGHNTVSWYQQALGQGPQFIFQYYREEENGRGNFPPRFSGLQFPNYSSELNVNALELDDSALYLCASSLGDTGYTFGSGTRLTVV.

This chain joins TRBV28 and TRBJ2-3; 7 bases match TRBD2. With 5 bases clipped from V and 5 bases from J, the junction kept 1 base outside the gene matches. The CDR3 is 12 amino acids. Looked up from germline, CDR1 is MDHEN and CDR2 is SYDVKM. Here the CDR3 DNA reads TGTGCCAGCAGTGGGGGGGTAGATACGCAGTATTTT. This translates into CASSGGVDTQYF.

This chain joins TRBV5-1 and TRBJ1-2, with D possibly being TRBD1 (5 bases). Trimming took off 1 base at V and 4 bases at J, with 14 bases between the two ends. This CDR3 has 15 residues. The germline V gene has CDR1 SGHRS and CDR2 YFSETQ. In nucleotides, the CDR3 is TGCGCCAGCAGCTTGTCCTTCGGGGGGTCCTATGGCTACACCTTC. It encodes CASSLSFGGSYGYTF.

The rearrangement links TRBV18 to TRBJ2-1; 9 bases map to TRBD1. CDR1 is KGHSH, CDR2 LQKENI, per germline. CDR3 length: 15 amino acids. With 2 bases clipped from V and 8 bases from J, the junction kept 7 bases outside the gene matches. In DNA form, the CDR3 reads TGTGCCAGCTCACCATACCTGACAGGGGGAGATGAGCAGTTCTTC. Translating gives CASSPYLTGGDEQFF.